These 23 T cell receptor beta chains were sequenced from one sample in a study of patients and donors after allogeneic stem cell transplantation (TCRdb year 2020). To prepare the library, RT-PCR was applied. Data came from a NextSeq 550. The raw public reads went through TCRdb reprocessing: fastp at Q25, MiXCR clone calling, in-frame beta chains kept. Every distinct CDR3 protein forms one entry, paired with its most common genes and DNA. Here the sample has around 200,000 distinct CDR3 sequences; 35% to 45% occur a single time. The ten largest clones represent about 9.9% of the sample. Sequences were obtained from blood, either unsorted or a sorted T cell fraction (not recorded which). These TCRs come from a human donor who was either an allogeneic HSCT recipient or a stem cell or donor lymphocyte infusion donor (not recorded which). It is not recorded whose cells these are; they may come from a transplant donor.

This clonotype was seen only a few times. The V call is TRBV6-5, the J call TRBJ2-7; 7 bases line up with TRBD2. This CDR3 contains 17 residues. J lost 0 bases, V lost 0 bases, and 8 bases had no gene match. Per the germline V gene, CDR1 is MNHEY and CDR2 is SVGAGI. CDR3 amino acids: CASSYSAAGESSYEQYF. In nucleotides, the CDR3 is TGTGCCAGCAGTTACTCGGCTGCGGGAGAGAGCTCCTACGAGCAGTACTTC.

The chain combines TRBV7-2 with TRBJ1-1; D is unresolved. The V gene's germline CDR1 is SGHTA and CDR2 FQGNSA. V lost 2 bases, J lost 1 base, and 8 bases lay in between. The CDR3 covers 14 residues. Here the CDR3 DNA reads TGTGCCAGCAGCTTAAGTTACACGAACACTGAAGCTTTCTTT. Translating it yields CASSLSYTNTEAFF.

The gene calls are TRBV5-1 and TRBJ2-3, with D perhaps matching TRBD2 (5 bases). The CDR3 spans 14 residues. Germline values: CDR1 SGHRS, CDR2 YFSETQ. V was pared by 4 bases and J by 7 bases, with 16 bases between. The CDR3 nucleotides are TGCGCCAGCAGCATCTTAGGAGGAGGAAATACGCAGTATTTT. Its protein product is CASSILGGGNTQYF.

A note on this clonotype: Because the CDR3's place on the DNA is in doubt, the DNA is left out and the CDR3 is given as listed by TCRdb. CDR3 region: CASSTPVGRGTGELFF. This rearrangement joins TRBV21-1 to TRBJ2-2; the table's D gene call, TRBD1, was not cross checked with the DNA. TRBV21-1 counts as a pseudogene. The CDR3 contains 16 residues when both ends are counted.

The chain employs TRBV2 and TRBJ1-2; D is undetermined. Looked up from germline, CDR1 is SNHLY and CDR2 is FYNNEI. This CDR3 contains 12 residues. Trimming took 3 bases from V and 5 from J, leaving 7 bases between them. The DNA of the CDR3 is TGTGCCAGCAGTGAGGACGGTTATGGCTACACCTTC. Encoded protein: CASSEDGYGYTF.

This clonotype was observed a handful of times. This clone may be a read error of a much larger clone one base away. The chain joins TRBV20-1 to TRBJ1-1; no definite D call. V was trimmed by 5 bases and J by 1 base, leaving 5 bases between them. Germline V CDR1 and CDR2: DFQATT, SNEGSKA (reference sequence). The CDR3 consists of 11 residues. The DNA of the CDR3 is TGCAGTGCTCCCAGGAACACTGAAGCTTTCTTT. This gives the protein CSAPRNTEAFF.

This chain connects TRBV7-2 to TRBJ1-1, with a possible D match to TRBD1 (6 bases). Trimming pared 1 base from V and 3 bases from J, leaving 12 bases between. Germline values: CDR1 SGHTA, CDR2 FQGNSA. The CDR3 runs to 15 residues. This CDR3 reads CASSLDGQGYTEAFF. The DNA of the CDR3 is TGTGCCAGCAGCTTAGACGGTCAGGGGTACACTGAAGCTTTCTTT.

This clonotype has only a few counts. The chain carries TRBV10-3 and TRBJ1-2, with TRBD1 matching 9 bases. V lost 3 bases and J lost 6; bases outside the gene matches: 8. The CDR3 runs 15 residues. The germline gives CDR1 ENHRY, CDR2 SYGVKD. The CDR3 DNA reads TGTGCCATCAGTGACCGGCCGGGACAGGGCCATGGCTACACCTTC. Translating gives CAISDRPGQGHGYTF.

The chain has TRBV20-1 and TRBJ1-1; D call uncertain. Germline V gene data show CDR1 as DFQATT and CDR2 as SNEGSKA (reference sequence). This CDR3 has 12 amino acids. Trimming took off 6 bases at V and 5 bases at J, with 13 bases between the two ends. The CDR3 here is CSASLVVTEAFF. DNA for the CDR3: TGCAGTGCGAGCCTGGTTGTTACTGAAGCTTTCTTT.

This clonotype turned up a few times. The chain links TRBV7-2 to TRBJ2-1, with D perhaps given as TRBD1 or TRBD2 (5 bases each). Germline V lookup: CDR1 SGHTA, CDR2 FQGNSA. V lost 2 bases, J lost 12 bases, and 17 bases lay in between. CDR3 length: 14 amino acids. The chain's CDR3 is CASSLMGDTSGQFF. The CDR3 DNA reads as TGTGCCAGCAGCTTAATGGGGGATACCAGTGGGCAGTTCTTC. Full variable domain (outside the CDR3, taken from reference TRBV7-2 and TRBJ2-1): GAGVSQSPSNKVTEKGKDVELRCDPISGHTALYWYRQSLGQGLEFLIYFQGNSAPDKSGLPSDRFSAERTGGSVSTLTIQRTQQEDSAVYLCASSLMGDTSGQFFGPGTRLTVL.

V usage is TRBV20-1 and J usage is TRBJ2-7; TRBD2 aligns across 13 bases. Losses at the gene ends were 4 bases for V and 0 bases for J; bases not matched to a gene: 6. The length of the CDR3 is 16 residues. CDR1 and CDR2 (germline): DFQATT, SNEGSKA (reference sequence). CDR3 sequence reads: CSANQGLAGLSYEQYF. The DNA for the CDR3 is TGCAGTGCTAATCAGGGACTAGCGGGGCTCTCCTACGAGCAGTACTTC.

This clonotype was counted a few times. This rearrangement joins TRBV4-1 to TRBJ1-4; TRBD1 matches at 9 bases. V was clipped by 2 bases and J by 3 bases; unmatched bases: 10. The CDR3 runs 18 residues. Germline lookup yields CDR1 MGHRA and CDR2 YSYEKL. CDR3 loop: CASSQIRDREAPNEKLFF. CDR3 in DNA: TGCGCCAGCAGCCAAATCCGGGACAGGGAAGCTCCTAATGAAAAACTGTTTTTT.

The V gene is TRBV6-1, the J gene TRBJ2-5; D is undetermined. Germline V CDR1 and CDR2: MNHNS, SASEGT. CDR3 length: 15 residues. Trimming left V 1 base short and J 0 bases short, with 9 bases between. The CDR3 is CASSEEAWYQETQYF. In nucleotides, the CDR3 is TGTGCCAGCAGTGAAGAGGCGTGGTACCAAGAGACCCAGTACTTC.

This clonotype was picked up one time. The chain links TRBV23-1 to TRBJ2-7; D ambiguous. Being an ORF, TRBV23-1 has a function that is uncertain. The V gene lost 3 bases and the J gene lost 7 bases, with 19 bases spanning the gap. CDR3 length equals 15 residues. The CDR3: CASSHFFYLSGEQYF. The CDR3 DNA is TGCGCCAGCAGTCACTTTTTCTACCTTTCTGGGGAGCAGTACTTC.

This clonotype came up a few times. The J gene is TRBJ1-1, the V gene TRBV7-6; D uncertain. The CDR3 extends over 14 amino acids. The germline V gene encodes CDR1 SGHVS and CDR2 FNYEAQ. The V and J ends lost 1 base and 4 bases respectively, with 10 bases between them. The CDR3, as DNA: TGTGCCAGCAGCTTAGAGCCGGGAATCACTGAAGCTTTCTTT. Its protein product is CASSLEPGITEAFF.

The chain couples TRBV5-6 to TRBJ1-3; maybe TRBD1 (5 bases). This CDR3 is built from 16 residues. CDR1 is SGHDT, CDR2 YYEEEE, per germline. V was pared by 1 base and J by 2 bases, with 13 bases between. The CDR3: CASSLIAGRPGNTIYF. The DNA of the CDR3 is TGTGCCAGCAGCTTGATTGCGGGACGGCCTGGAAACACCATATATTTT.

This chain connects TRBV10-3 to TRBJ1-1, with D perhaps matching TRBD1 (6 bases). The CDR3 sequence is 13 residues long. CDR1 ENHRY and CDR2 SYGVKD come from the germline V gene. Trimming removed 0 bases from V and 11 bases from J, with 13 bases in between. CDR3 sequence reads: CAISESGGDRAFF. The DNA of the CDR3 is TGTGCCATCAGTGAGTCAGGGGGTGATCGGGCTTTCTTT.

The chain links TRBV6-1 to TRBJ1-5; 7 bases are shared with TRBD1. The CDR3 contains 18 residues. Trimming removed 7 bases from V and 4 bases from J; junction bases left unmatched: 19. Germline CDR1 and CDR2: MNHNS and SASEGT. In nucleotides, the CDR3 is TGTGCCAGCACTACGGTTCTACAGGGGCAAGGAGGGAATCAGCCCCAGCATTTT. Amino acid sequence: CASTTVLQGQGGNQPQHF.

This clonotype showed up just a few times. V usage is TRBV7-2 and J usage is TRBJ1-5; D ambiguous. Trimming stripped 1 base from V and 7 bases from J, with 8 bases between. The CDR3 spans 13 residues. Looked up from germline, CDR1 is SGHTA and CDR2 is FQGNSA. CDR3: CASSLDMAQPQHF. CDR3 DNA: TGTGCCAGCAGCTTAGACATGGCCCAGCCCCAGCATTTT.

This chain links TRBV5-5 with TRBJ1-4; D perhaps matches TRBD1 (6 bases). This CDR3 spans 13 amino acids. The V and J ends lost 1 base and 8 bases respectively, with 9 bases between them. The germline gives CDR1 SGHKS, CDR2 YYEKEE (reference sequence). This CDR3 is CASSLQGREKLFF. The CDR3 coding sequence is TGTGCCAGCAGCTTGCAGGGGCGGGAAAAACTGTTTTTT.

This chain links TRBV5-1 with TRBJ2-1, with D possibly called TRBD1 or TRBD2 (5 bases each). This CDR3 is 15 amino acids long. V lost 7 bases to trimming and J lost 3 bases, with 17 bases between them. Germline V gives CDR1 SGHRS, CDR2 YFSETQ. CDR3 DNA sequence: TGCGCCAGCGCCTCCGGGACCGCCAGCTACAATGAGCAGTTCTTC. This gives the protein CASASGTASYNEQFF.

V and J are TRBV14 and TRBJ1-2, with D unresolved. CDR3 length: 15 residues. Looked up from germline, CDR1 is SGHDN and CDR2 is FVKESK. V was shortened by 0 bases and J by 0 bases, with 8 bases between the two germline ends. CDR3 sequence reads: CASSQDPNPNYGYTF. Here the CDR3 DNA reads TGTGCCAGCAGCCAAGATCCCAATCCTAACTATGGCTACACCTTC.

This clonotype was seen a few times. CDR3 loop: CASSACGEGWGEKLFF. CDR3 in DNA: TGTGCCAGCAGTGCCTGCGGAGAGGGCTGGGGTGAAAAACTGTTTTTT. The chain is built from TRBV2 and TRBJ1-4; no clear D. V lost 4 bases and J lost 7, with 19 bases in between. The CDR3 is 16 amino acids. Looked up from germline, CDR1 is SNHLY and CDR2 is FYNNEI.